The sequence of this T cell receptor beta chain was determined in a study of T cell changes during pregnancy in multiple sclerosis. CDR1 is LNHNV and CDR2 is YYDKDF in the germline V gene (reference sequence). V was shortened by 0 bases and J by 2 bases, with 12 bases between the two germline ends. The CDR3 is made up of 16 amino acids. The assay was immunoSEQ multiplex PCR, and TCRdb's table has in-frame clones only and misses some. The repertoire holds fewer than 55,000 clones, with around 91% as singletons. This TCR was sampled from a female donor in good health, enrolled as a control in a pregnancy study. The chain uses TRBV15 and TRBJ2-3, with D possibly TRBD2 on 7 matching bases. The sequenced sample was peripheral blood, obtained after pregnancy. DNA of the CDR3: TGTGCCACCAGCAGAGAGCTGGCGGGGGCCACAGATACGCAGTATTTT. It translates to CATSRELAGATDTQYF. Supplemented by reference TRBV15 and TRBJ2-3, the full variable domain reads DAMVIQNPRYQVTQFGKPVTLSCSQTLNHNVMYWYQQKSSQAPKLLFHYYDKDFNNEADTPDNFQSRRPNTSFCFLDIRSPGLGDTAMYLCATSRELAGATDTQYFGPGTRLTVL.